This TCR beta chain was profiled in a study of blood T cell repertoires in COVID-19. Clones were read by immunoSEQ multiplex PCR, and TCRdb kept only the in-frame ones, dropping some. Of about 18,000 clones in the sample, approximately 91% were seen once. The CDR3 is made up of 14 amino acids. Looked up from germline, CDR1 is SGHRS and CDR2 is YFSETQ. The V end was cut by 3 bases, the J end by 3 bases, with 12 bases between. The source of this sequence is a human donor in a cohort sampled during active COVID-19. Sequenced material: peripheral blood. This chain uses TRBV5-1 with TRBJ2-5, with D possibly TRBD2 on 6 matching bases. The DNA of the CDR3 is TGCGCCAGCAGCTGGAGGGTAGCGGAAGAGACCCAGTACTTC. Its translation is CASSWRVAEETQYF. The variable domain in full, with the rest retrieved from reference TRBV5-1 and TRBJ2-5, is KAGVTQTPRYLIKTRGQQVTLSCSPISGHRSVSWYQQTPGQGLQFLFEYFSETQRNKGNFPGRFSGRQFSNSRSEMNVSTLELGDSALYLCASSWRVAEETQYFGPGTRLLVL.